This T cell receptor beta chain comes out of a study of blood T cell repertoires in COVID-19. Germline V gene lookup returns CDR1 SGHRS and CDR2 YFSETQ. The CDR3 covers 14 residues. V was trimmed by 0 bases and J by 0 bases, leaving 6 bases between them. Clones were sequenced by immunoSEQ multiplex PCR, and TCRdb holds only the in-frame ones, with some missing. The sample consists of 140,000 or so clones, about 80% of them appearing once. The receptor's source is a human donor in a cohort sampled during active COVID-19. Input material: peripheral blood. V and J are TRBV5-1 and TRBJ1-1; D ambiguous. The CDR3 spells CASSLGELNTEAFF. CDR3 bases: TGCGCCAGCAGCTTGGGAGAATTGAACACTGAAGCTTTCTTT.